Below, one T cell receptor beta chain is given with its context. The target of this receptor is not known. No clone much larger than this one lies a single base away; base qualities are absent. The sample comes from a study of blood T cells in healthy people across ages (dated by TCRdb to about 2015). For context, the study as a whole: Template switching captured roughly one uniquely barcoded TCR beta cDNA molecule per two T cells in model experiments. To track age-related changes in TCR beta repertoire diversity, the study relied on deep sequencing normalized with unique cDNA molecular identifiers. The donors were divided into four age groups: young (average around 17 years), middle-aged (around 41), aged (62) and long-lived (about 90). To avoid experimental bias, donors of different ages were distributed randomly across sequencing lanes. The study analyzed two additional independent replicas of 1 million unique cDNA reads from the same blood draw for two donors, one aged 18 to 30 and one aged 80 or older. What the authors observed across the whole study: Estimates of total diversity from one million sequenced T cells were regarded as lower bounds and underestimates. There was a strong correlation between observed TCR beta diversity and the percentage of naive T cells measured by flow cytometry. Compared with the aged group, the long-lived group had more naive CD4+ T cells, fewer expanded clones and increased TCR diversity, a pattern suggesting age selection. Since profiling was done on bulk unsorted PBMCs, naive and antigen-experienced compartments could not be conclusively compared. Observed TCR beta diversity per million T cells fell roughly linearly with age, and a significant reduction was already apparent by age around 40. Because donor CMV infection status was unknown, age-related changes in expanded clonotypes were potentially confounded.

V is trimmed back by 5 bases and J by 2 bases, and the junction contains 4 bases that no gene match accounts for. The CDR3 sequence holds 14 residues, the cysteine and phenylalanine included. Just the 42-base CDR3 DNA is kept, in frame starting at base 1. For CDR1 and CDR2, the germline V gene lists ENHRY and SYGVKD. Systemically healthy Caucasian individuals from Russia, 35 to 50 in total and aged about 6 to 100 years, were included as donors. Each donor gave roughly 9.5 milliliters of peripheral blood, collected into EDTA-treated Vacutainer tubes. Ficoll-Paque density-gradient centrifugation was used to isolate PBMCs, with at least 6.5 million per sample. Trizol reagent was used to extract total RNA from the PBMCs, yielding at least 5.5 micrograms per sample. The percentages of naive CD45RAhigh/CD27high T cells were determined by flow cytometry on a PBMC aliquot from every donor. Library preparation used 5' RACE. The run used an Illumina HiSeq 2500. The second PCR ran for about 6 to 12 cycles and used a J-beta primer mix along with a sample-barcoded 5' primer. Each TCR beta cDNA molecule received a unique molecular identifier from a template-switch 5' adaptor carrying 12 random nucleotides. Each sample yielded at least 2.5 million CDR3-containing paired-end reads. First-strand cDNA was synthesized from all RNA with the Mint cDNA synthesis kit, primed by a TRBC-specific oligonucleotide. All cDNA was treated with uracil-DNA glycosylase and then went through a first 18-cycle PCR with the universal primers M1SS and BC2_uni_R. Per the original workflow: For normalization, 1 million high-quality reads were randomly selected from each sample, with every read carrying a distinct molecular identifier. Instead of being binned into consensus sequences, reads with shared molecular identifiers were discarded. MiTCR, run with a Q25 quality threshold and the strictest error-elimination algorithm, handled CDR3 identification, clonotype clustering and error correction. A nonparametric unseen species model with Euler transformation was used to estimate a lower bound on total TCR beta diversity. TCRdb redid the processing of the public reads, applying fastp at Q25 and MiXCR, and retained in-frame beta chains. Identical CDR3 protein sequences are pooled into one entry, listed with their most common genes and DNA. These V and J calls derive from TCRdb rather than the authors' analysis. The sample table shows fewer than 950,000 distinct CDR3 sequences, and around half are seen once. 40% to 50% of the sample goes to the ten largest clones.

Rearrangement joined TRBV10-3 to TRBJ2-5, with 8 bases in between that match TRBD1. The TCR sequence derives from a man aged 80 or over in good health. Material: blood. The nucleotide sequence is TGTGCCATCAGTCCCCGGACAGGGCAAGAGACCCAGTACTTC. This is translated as CAISPRTGQETQYF.